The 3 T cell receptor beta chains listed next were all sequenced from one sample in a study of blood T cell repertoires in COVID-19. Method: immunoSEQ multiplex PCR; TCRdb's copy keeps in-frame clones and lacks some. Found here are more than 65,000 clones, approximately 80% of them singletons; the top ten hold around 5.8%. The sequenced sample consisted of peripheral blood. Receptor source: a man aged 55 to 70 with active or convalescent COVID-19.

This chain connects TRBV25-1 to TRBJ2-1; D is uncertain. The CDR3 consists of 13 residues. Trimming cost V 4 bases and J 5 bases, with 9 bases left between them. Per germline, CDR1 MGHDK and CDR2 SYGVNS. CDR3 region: CASSVGWNNEQFF. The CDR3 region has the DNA TGTGCCAGCAGTGTCGGGTGGAACAATGAGCAGTTCTTC.

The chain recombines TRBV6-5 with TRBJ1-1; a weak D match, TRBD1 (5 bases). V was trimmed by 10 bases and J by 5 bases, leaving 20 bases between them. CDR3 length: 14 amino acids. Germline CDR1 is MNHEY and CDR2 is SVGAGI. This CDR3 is CATYRGPGGTEAFF. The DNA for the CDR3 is TGTGCCACCTATAGGGGCCCGGGGGGGACTGAAGCTTTCTTT.

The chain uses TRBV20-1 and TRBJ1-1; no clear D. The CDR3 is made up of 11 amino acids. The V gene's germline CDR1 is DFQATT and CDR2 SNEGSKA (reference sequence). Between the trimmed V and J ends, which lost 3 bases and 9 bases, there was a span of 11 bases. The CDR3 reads CSASRGSKAFF. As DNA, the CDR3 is TGCAGTGCTAGTCGGGGTAGTAAAGCTTTCTTT.